Sequencing of this T cell receptor beta chain was carried out in a study of CD8+CD57+ T cells in acquired aplastic anemia. At the level of the study: There were roughly 10 million reads, on average, for CD4+ cells from healthy donors.

TCR beta VDJ and CDR3 profiles were obtained from a genomic DNA template. TCRdb independently ran MiXCR on the reads; one entry per CDR3 protein. The sample has some 210,000 distinct CDR3 sequences, roughly 55% seen once; the top ten hold over 25%. Germline CDR1 SGHTA, CDR2 FQGTGA. V shed 5 bases and J 6 bases; nucleotides not matched to a gene: 11. CDR3 length: 15 residues. As for this clonotype: Antigen unknown.

Study-level results: Patients and controls turned out to have 25 to 35 CD8+ CDR3 sequences in common.

The sequence was obtained from a human donor in good health. The chain is built from TRBV7-3 and TRBJ2-3; TRBD2 agrees at 7 bases. The source material was sorted CD4+, CD8+, or CD8+CD57+ T cells (not recorded which) from PBMCs. The CDR3 DNA sequence: TGTGCCAGCAGCGGGAGGGCCGTGCAGTTCGATACGCAGTATTTT. This translates into CASSGRAVQFDTQYF.